These 10 T cell receptor beta chains were sequenced from one sample in a study of blood T cell repertoires in COVID-19. Generated by immunoSEQ multiplex PCR, the TCRdb table keeps only in-frame clones and is missing some. The repertoire holds some 33,000 clones, 91% seen once, with under 6% in the top ten. Source material: peripheral blood. The receptor set was obtained from a human donor in a cohort sampled during active COVID-19.

V is TRBV2 and J is TRBJ1-3; D is unclear. The CDR3 extends over 16 amino acids. Germline V lookup: CDR1 SNHLY, CDR2 FYNNEI. V was cut by 5 bases and J by 0 bases, with 14 bases left in between. The CDR3 DNA reads as TGTGCCAGCAGTCACAGCCGGCTGAGCTCTGGAAACACCATATATTTT. Translation: CASSHSRLSSGNTIYF.

The V call is TRBV7-8, the J call TRBJ1-2; 8 nucleotides match TRBD1. Trimming cost V 2 bases and J 5 bases; bases outside gene matches: 10. From germline, CDR1 is SGHVS and CDR2 FQNEAQ. The CDR3 has 16 amino acids. CDR3 sequence (DNA): TGTGCCAGCAGCTTAACCGGGACAGGCGCCCTTTATGGCTACACCTTC. Translated, it gives CASSLTGTGALYGYTF.

The chain carries TRBV9 and TRBJ1-1; D is unclear. Between the trimmed V and J ends, which lost 0 bases and 5 bases, there was a span of 11 bases. Germline lookup yields CDR1 SGDLS and CDR2 YYNGEE. The CDR3 consists of 14 residues. The DNA for the CDR3 is TGTGCCAGCAGCGTAGGTAGCAGCCCGACTGAAGCTTTCTTT. Its translation is CASSVGSSPTEAFF.

The CDR3 reads CASSESQGSSGTNEKLFF. CDR3 in DNA: TGTGCCAGCAGTGAATCACAGGGAAGCAGCGGCACTAATGAAAAACTGTTTTTT. The V gene is TRBV25-1, the J gene TRBJ1-4; tentatively, D is TRBD1 (6 bases). The CDR3 runs 18 residues. Deletions cut 1 base from V and 2 bases from J, with 17 bases between. Germline V gene data show CDR1 as MGHDK and CDR2 as SYGVNS.

The CDR3 sequence: CASSSSGETGTQYF. The DNA for the CDR3 is TGTGCCAGCAGCTCCAGCGGGGAGACGGGGACCCAGTACTTC. The V and J genes are TRBV11-2 and TRBJ2-5, with 7 bases aligning to TRBD2. The CDR3 has 14 residues. Unmatched junction bases numbered 9, after V lost 4 bases and J lost 7 bases. The germline gives CDR1 SGHAT, CDR2 FQNNGV.

This chain joins TRBV6-5 and TRBJ1-6, with D possibly TRBD1 on 6 matching bases. CDR3 length equals 15 residues. Germline CDR1 and CDR2: MNHEY and SVGAGI. The V gene lost 4 bases and the J gene lost 7 bases, with 14 bases spanning the gap. As DNA, the CDR3 is TGTGCCAGCAGTTCCAGGGGTTTTGGCAATTCACCCCTCCACTTT. It specifies CASSSRGFGNSPLHF.

The CDR3 DNA sequence: TGCGCCAGCAACGGGGGCTACACCTTC. Translating gives CASNGGYTF. The rearrangement links TRBV10-1 to TRBJ1-2; no clear D gene. Germline CDR1 is WNHNN and CDR2 is SYGVQD (reference sequence). Trimming took off 7 bases at V and 8 bases at J, with 5 bases between the two ends. The CDR3 totals 9 residues.

The CDR3 DNA follows: TGTGCCAGTAGTAAGAGCGGGGGGCAGTATGAGCAGTTCTTC. Translation: CASSKSGGQYEQFF. The rearrangement joins TRBV19 to TRBJ2-1, with TRBD2 matching over 9 bases. Trimming cost V 4 bases and J 8 bases; bases outside gene matches: 6. There are 14 residues in the CDR3. Germline V gives CDR1 LNHDA, CDR2 SQIVND (reference sequence).

This rearrangement joins TRBV20-1 to TRBJ2-7, with D perhaps TRBD1 (6 bases). Trimming cost V 5 bases and J 6 bases, with 11 bases left between them. The CDR3 length is 11 residues. The germline V gene has CDR1 DFQATT and CDR2 SNEGSKA (reference sequence). CDR3 DNA sequence: TGCAGTGCTGAGACAGGTTCCGAGCAGTACGTC. Translated, it gives CSAETGSEQYV.

The rearrangement links TRBV2 to TRBJ1-4, with TRBD1 matching 9 bases. In germline, CDR1 is SNHLY, CDR2 FYNNEI. Trimming cost V 0 bases and J 7 bases; bases outside gene matches: 3. This CDR3 contains 15 residues. CDR3 region: CASSEAGQGFEKLFF. The CDR3 DNA is TGTGCCAGCAGTGAAGCGGGACAGGGCTTTGAAAAACTGTTTTTT.